The TCR beta chain described here comes from a study of Graves' ophthalmopathy and Graves' hyperthyroidism (dated by TCRdb to between 2017 and 2018). Notes on the research overall: Peripheral blood was collected at initial diagnosis, prior to any treatment. To tell Graves' ophthalmopathy apart from Graves' hyperthyroidism, and to predict which patients would progress to ophthalmopathy, the study relied on TCR beta repertoire signatures. Following sampling, methimazole starting at 30 mg daily was administered to hyperthyroidism patients, and high-dose intravenous methylprednisolone was administered to ophthalmopathy patients. In about six hyperthyroidism patients, T-cell repertoires of thyroid tissue and blood were compared. For training and testing, the roughly 93 patients in the discovery cohort were randomly divided in a 7:3 ratio. In total, some 140 blood samples were TCR-sequenced: 43 ophthalmopathy, over 70 hyperthyroidism and approximately 17 hyperthyroidism-to-ophthalmopathy patients. To explore V-J signatures that distinguish ophthalmopathy from hyperthyroidism, a discovery set of 90 to 100 patients was enrolled, made up of about 40 with ophthalmopathy and fewer than 60 with stable hyperthyroidism. The independent validation cohort included 18 to 20 hyperthyroidism patients plus 17 patients who later progressed from hyperthyroidism to ophthalmopathy. Findings and caveats that apply to the study as a whole: Most of the expanded thyroid clonotypes with a frequency above 0.001 were also detected in blood, and it was suggested that the thyroid immune response may be reflected by blood repertoires. Sample size was not statistically predetermined, and group allocation was not concealed from the investigators. In validation, the model predicted ophthalmopathy progression with 70.59% sensitivity and roughly 78% specificity; some twelve predicted patients were CT-confirmed with GO in a median of approximately 6.5 months. In cross-validation, the 13-signature model distinguished ophthalmopathy from stable hyperthyroidism with around 90% sensitivity and about 81% specificity, while in the test set the corresponding values were about 80% and 75%.

Taken from cysteine to phenylalanine, the CDR3 has 13 residues. Only CDR3 DNA remains: 39 bases, in frame from the first base. V is clipped by 5 bases and J by 3 bases, and the sequence between their germline boundaries is 11 bases long. Ophthalmopathy patients had moderately to severely active disease, Clinical Activity Score of at least 3, NOSPECS grade of at least 4, and disease duration under 3 months. Patients were excluded if they had other autoimmune diseases, uncontrolled infections, pregnancy or lactation. Diagnosis was based on clinical symptoms, serum thyroxine, TRAb, thyroid ultrasound and orbital computed tomography. Ficoll-Paque density gradient centrifugation was used to isolate PBMCs from 8.5 to 10 ml of fresh peripheral blood. Total RNA was extracted with Trizol reagent and quality-checked on an Agilent 2100 Bioanalyzer. TCR beta CDR3 regions were amplified from RNA transcripts for repertoire sequencing. A first-round RT-PCR used HTBI primers with the Qiagen OneStep RT-PCR kit, followed by a second-round multiplex PCR, size selection and purification. Libraries were sequenced on an Illumina HiSeq2000 using paired-end 100 bp reads. As for the original processing: SOAPnuke was used to process the reads, throwing out any read that had adapters, had uncalled bases, had a mean Phred below 15, or lacked an exact constant-primer or identifier match. COPE v1.2.5 was used to merge the high-quality paired reads. Unique nucleotide sequences were defined as clonotypes and aligned to IMGT TRB V, D and J references using MiTCR v1.1. The analysis was limited to V-J combinations with a frequency above 0.0001, which together covered 98% to 99.2% of repertoires. A TCR clonal expansion and chaos score per V-J combination was defined as the ratio of F50 clonal expansion to chaos observed in the TCRdist matrix. Features were reduced by Welch's t-statistics and random forest to approximately 13 V-J combinations, which fed a naive Bayes classifier. Thyroid-blood repertoire similarity was quantified with the Morisita-Horn index. TCRdb took the public reads, trimmed them with fastp at Q25, ran MiXCR for clone calling and kept in-frame beta chains. Each CDR3 protein appears once, grouped with its most common genes and DNA. TCRdb's processing, not the authors', yielded these V and J calls. The sample table records some 400,000 distinct CDR3 sequences; around 17% of these occur just once. The ten biggest clones cover 1.6% of the sample.

This clonotype appeared many times. The target of this receptor is not known. Base-call qualities are not available, and no considerably larger clone is one nucleotide away. The sample was peripheral blood. This sequence originates from a woman aged 18 to 35 with Graves' ophthalmopathy. Donor details come from another sample of the same person, matched by shared clones. This receptor chain uses TRBV12-3 or TRBV12-4 and TRBJ2-7, with the D gene call left open. The DNA is as follows: TGTGCCAGCAGTCTCTCCCAGGTCTACGAGCAGTACTTC. Translated, this gives CASSLSQVYEQYF.